The clone carrying this T cell receptor (beta chain) was detected only once. Using immunoSEQ multiplex PCR, the repertoire was profiled, and TCRdb retains in-frame clones only, with some absent. Counted here are about a million clones, approximately 77% occurring once; the ten biggest clones make up roughly 0.83%. CDR1 and CDR2 from the germline V gene are LGHNA and YSLEER. The length of the CDR3 is 13 residues. Trimming cost V 0 bases and J 5 bases, with 5 bases left between them. The data originate from a study of shared clonotypes between healthy human individuals. The chain combines TRBV4-3 with TRBJ1-5, with D hard to call. Sequencing was performed on memory CD4+ T cells from PBMCs. Regarding subset: CD45RA-negative fraction. This sequence was found in a man aged 18 to 30 in good health. Some clones in this sample may be carry-over from other donors' samples. DNA of the CDR3: TGCGCCAGCAGCCAAGATGGCCATCAGCCCCAGCATTTT. It translates to CASSQDGHQPQHF.